This T cell receptor (beta chain) emerged from a study of blood T cell repertoires in COVID-19. Across the study: Acute and convalescent COVID-19 specimens originated in the United States, Italy and Spain.

The J segment lost 8 bases and the V segment lost 0 bases, leaving 2 bases of the junction unmatched. The CDR3 runs 13 residues. Germline V CDR1 and CDR2: SGHNT, YYREEE (reference sequence). Under the authors' procedure: Estimation of nucleated cell counts relied on the amplification of reference gene primers. Produced via immunoSEQ multiplex PCR; TCRdb's table is partial and in-frame only. V and J calls and clone size are as listed in that table; D and trimming were resolved from the DNA. The data hold approximately 290,000 clones, with around nine tenths observed a single time. This chain joins TRBV5-4 and TRBJ2-1, with TRBD2 matching 7 bases. The source is a woman aged 25-40 years with COVID-19, enrolled during active disease. Sequencing was done on a sample of peripheral blood. CDR3 sequence: CASSLGLADEQFF. In DNA form, the CDR3 reads TGTGCCAGCAGCTTGGGACTAGCCGATGAGCAGTTCTTC.